This entry features one TCR beta chain sequence. The data are from a study of blood T cell repertoires in COVID-19. Clones were read by immunoSEQ multiplex PCR, and TCRdb kept only the in-frame ones, dropping some. In the table there are some 68,000 clones, nearly 90% of which are singletons. The germline V gene has CDR1 MNHEY and CDR2 SMNVEV (reference sequence). The CDR3 sequence is 13 residues long. Trimming took off 6 bases at V and 5 bases at J, with 10 bases between the two ends. This receptor was taken from a woman aged 45-65 years with COVID-19, enrolled during active disease. The sequencing sample was made of peripheral blood. The rearrangement uses TRBV27 and TRBJ2-2, with D possibly TRBD1 on 6 matching bases. The CDR3 nucleotides read TGTGCCAGCAGACAGGGACGGACCGGGGAGCTGTTTTTT. Protein product: CASRQGRTGELFF.